A single TCR beta chain is shown here with its context. Its antigen remains undetermined. Nothing much larger sits one base from this clone, and base qualities are not available. The record originates from a study of blood T cells in healthy people across ages (dated by TCRdb to the mid-2010s). Context from the whole study: In model experiments, template switching captured roughly one uniquely barcoded TCR beta cDNA molecule for every two T cells. To track age-related changes in TCR beta repertoire diversity, the study relied on deep sequencing normalized with unique cDNA molecular identifiers. The donors were divided into four age groups: young (average around 17 years), middle-aged (about 40), aged (approximately 62) and long-lived (roughly 82). To avoid experimental bias, donors of different ages were spread randomly across the sequencing lanes. For two donors (one aged 18 to 29 and one aged 80 or older), the study analyzed two additional independent replicas of 1 million unique cDNA reads from the same blood draw.

The library was built by means of 5' RACE. The sequencer listed for this sample is Illumina HiSeq 2500. The second PCR ran for about 6 to 12 cycles and used a J-beta primer mix along with a sample-barcoded 5' primer. A template-switch 5' adaptor carrying 12 random nucleotides introduced a unique molecular identifier onto each TCR beta cDNA molecule. Each sample yielded at least 2.5 million CDR3-containing paired-end reads. First-strand cDNA synthesis was performed from all RNA using the Mint cDNA synthesis kit, with priming by a TRBC-specific oligonucleotide. Following uracil-DNA glycosylase treatment, all cDNA underwent a first 18-cycle PCR with the universal primers M1SS and BC2_uni_R. In the source study's methods: Each sample was normalized by randomly selecting 1 million high-quality reads, each carrying a distinct molecular identifier. Instead of being binned into consensus sequences, reads that shared molecular identifiers were thrown out. MiTCR, with a Q25 quality threshold and the strictest error-elimination algorithm, was used for CDR3 identification, clonotype clustering and error correction. A nonparametric unseen species model using Euler transformation provided a lower-bound estimate of total TCR beta diversity. In-frame beta chains were kept once TCRdb had trimmed the public reads at Q25 with fastp and called clones with MiXCR. Entries that share a CDR3 protein sequence are merged under the most common genes and DNA. TCRdb, rather than the study authors, made the V and J calls. For this sample the table gives about 580,000 distinct CDR3 sequences, of which roughly 48% were detected only once. 20% to 25% of the sample is in the top ten clones.

Overall results and qualifications from the work: Observed TCR beta diversity per million T cells fell roughly linearly with age, and a significant reduction was already apparent by age roughly 40. Because profiling used bulk unsorted PBMCs, naive and antigen-experienced compartments could not be compared conclusively. Estimates of total diversity based on one million sequenced T cells were regarded as lower bounds and as underestimates. The CMV infection status of donors was not known, potentially confounding age-related changes in expanded clonotypes. Compared with the aged group, more naive CD4+ T cells, fewer expanded clones and increased TCR diversity were shown by the long-lived group, suggesting age selection. A strong correlation was found between observed TCR beta diversity and the percentage of naive T cells measured by flow cytometry.

The 35 to 40 donors, aged 6 to 90 years, were systemically healthy Caucasian individuals from Russia. Around 9.7 milliliters of peripheral blood were collected from each donor into EDTA-treated Vacutainer tubes. Ficoll-Paque density-gradient centrifugation was used to isolate PBMCs, with at least 6.5 million per sample. Trizol reagent was used to extract total RNA from the PBMCs, yielding at least 5.5 micrograms per sample. For every donor, an aliquot of PBMCs went through flow cytometry to measure the percentages of naive CD45RAhigh/CD27high T cells. There are 17 amino acids in the CDR3, from cysteine to phenylalanine inclusive. This entry keeps only the CDR3 DNA: 51 bases, framed from base 1. CDR1 is given as MNHNY and CDR2 as SVGAGI, both from the germline V gene (reference sequence). Trimming at the junction amounts to 2 bases on V and 6 bases on J, and the germline ends lie 20 bases apart.

The chain joins TRBV6-6 to TRBJ1-5; the D gene lacks a confident call. Source material: blood. The receptor was derived from a man older than 75 in good health. The CDR3 in this case is CASSYEGSRDSSQPQHF. Here is the DNA: TGTGCCAGCAGTTACGAGGGCAGCCGGGATAGTAGTCAGCCCCAGCATTTT.